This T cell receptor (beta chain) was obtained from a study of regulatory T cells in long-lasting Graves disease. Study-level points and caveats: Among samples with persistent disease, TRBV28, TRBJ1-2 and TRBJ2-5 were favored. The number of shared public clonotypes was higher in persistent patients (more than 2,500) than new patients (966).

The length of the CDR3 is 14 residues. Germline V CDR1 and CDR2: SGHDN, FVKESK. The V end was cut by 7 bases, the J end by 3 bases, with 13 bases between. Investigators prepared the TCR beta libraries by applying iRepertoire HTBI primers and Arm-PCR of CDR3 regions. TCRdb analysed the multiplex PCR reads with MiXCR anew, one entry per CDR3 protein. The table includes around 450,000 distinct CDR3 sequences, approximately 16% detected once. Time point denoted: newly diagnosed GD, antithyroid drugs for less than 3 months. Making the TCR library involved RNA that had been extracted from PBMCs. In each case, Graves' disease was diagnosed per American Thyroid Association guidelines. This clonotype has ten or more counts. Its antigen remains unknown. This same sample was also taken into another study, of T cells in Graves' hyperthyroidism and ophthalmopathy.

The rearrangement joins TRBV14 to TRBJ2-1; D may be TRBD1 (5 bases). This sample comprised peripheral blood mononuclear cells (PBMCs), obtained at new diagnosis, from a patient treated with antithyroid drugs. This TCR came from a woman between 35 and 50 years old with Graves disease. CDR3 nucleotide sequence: TGTGCCAGCACCGACCGGACAAACTACAATGAGCAGTTCTTC. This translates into CASTDRTNYNEQFF. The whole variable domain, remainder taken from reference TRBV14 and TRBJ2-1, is EAGVTQFPSHSVIEKGQTVTLRCDPISGHDNLYWYRRVMGKEIKFLLHFVKESKQDESGMPNNRFLAERTGGTYSTLKVQPAELEDSGVYFCASTDRTNYNEQFFGPGTRLTVL.